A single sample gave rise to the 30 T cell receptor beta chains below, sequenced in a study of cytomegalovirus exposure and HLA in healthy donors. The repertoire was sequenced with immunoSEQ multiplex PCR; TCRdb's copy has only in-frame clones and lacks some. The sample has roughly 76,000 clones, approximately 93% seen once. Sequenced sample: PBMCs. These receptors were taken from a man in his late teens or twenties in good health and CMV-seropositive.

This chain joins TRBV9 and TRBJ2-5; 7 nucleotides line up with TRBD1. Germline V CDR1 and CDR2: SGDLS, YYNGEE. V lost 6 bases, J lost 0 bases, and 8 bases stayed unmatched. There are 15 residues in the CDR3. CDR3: CASTKGAWNQETQYF. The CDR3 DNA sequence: TGTGCCAGCACCAAGGGGGCCTGGAACCAAGAGACCCAGTACTTC.

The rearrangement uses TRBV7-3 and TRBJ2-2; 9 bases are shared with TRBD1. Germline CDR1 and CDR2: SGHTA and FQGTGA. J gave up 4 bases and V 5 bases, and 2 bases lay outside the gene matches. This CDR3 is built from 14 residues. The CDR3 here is CASSQQGATGELFF. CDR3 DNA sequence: TGTGCCAGCAGCCAACAGGGGGCCACCGGGGAGCTGTTTTTT.

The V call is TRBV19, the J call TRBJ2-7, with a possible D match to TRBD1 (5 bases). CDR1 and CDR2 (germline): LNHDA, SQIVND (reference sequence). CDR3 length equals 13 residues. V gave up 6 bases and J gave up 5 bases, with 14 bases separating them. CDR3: CASRDSQKHEQYF. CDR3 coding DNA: TGTGCCAGTAGAGACAGCCAGAAGCACGAGCAGTACTTC.

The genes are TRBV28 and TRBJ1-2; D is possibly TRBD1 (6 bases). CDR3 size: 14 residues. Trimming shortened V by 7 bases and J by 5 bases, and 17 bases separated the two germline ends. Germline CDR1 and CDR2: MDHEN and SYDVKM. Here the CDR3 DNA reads TGTGCCAGCAAGGGGGGGGCTCTTGGGTATGGCTACACCTTC. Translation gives CASKGGALGYGYTF.

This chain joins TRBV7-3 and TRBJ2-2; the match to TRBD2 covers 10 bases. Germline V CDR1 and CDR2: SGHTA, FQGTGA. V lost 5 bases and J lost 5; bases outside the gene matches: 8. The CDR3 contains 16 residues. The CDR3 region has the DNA TGTGCCAGCAGCCTCAGACTAGCGGGCCCAACCGGGGAGCTGTTTTTT. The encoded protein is CASSLRLAGPTGELFF.

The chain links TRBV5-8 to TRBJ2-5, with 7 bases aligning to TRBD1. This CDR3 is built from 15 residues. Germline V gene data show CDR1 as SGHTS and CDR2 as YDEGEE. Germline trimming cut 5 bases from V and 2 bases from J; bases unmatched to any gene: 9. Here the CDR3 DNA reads TGTGCCAGCAGGACTGGACAGGCGTCACAAGAGACCCAGTACTTC. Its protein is CASRTGQASQETQYF.

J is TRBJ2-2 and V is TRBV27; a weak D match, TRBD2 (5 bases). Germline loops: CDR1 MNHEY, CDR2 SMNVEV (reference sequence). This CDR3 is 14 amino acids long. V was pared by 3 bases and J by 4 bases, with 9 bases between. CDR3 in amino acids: CASSFYRGTGELFF. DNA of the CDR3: TGTGCCAGCAGTTTTTACCGGGGCACCGGGGAGCTGTTTTTT.

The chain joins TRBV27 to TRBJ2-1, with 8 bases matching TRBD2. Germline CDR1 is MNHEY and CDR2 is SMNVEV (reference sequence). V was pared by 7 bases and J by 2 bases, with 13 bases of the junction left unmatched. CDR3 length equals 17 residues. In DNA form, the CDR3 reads TGTGCCAGCATTCATTCCCCCGGACTAGCCCCCTACAATGAGCAGTTCTTC. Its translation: CASIHSPGLAPYNEQFF.

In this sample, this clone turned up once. The CDR3 is CASGDRKSTNEKLFF. The CDR3 DNA reads TGTGCCAGTGGGGACAGAAAGTCAACTAATGAAAAACTGTTTTTT. The chain combines TRBV28 with TRBJ1-4; 7 bases align to TRBD1. CDR3 length: 15 amino acids. The germline V gene encodes CDR1 MDHEN and CDR2 SYDVKM. With 9 bases clipped from V and 0 bases from J, the junction kept 7 bases outside the gene matches. Complete variable domain (other parts from reference TRBV28 and TRBJ1-4): DVKVTQSSRYLVKRTGEKVFLECVQDMDHENMFWYRQDPGLGLRLIYFSYDVKMKEKGDIPEGYSVSREKKERFSLILESASTNQTSMYLCASGDRKSTNEKLFFGSGTQLSVL.

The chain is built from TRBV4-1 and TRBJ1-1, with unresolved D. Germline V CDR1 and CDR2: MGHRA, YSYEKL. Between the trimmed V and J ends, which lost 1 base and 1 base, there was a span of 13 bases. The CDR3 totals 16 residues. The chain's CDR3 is CASSQGAEPSNTEAFF. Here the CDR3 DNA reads TGCGCCAGCAGCCAAGGAGCTGAGCCATCGAACACTGAAGCTTTCTTT.

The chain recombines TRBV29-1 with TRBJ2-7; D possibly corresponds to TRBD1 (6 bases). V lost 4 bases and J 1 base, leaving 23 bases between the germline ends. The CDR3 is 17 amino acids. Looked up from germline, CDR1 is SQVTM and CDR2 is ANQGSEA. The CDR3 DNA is TGCAGCGTTGCCACTGATCTCGCGGCCAGGGGTTCCTACGAGCAGTACTTC. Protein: CSVATDLAARGSYEQYF.

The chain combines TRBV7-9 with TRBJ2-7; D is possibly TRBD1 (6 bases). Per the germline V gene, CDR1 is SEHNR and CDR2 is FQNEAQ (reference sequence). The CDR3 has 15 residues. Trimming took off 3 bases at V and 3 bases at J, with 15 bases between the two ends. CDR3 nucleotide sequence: TGTGCCAGCAGCTTCGCGGCAGGGGTGAACTACGAGCAGTACTTC. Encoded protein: CASSFAAGVNYEQYF.

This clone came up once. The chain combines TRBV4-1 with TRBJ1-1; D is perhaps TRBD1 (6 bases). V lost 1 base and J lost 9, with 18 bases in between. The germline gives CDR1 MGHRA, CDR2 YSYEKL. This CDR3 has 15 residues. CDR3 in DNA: TGCGCCAGCAGCCAAGGGGACCTCCGGACAGCCCAAGCTTTCTTT. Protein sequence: CASSQGDLRTAQAFF.

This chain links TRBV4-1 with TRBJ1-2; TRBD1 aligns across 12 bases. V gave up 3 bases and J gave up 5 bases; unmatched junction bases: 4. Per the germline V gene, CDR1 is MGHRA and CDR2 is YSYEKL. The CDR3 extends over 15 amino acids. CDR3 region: CASSQGQGAFYGYTF. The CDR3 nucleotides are TGCGCCAGCAGCCAGGGACAGGGGGCGTTTTATGGCTACACCTTC.

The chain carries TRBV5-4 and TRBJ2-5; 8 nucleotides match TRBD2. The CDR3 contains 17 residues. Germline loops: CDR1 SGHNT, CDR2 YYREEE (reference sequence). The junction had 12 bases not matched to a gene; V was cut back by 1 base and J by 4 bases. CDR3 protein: CASSLLSASGRSETQYF. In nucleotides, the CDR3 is TGTGCCAGCAGCTTGCTCTCGGCCAGCGGGAGATCAGAGACCCAGTACTTC.

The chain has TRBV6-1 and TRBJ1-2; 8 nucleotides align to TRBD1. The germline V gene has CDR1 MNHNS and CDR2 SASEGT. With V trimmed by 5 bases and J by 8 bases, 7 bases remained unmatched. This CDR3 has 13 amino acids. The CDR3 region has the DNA TGTGCCAGCAGTTATGACAGGGGTGGAGGCTACACCTTC. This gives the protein CASSYDRGGGYTF.

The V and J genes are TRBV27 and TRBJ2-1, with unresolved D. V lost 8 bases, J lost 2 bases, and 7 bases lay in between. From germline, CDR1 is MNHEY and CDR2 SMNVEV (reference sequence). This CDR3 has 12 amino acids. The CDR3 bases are TGTGCCAGCGGGCAGACCTACAATGAGCAGTTCTTC. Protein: CASGQTYNEQFF.

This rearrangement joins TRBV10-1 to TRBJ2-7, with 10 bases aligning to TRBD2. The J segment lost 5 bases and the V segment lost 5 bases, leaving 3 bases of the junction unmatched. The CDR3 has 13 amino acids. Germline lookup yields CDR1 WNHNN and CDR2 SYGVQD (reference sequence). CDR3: CASSSSGRDEQYF. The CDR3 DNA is TGCGCCAGCAGTTCCAGCGGGAGGGACGAGCAGTACTTC.

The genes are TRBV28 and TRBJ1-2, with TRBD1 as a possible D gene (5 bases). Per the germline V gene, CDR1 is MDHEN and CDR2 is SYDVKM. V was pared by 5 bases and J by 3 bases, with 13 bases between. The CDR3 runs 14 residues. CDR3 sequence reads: CASSTMTDHYGYTF. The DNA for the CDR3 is TGTGCCAGCAGTACTATGACAGACCACTATGGCTACACCTTC.

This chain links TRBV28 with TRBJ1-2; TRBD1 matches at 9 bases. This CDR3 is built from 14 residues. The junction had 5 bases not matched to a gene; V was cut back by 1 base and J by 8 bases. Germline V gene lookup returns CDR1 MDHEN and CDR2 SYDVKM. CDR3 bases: TGTGCCAGCAGTTTATACAGGGGGCAGGAGGGCTACACCTTC. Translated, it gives CASSLYRGQEGYTF.

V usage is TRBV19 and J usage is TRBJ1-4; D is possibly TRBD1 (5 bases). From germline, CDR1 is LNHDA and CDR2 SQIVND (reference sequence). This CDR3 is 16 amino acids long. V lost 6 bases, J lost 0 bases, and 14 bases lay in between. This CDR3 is CASRVFPGATNEKLFF. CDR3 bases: TGTGCCAGTAGAGTTTTTCCGGGGGCAACTAATGAAAAACTGTTTTTT.

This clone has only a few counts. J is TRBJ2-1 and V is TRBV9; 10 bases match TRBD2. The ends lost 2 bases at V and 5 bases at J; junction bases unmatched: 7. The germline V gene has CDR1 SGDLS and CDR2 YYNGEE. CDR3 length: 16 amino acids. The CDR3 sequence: CASSVGGLAGDNEQFF. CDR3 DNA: TGTGCCAGCAGCGTCGGAGGGCTAGCGGGAGACAATGAGCAGTTCTTC.

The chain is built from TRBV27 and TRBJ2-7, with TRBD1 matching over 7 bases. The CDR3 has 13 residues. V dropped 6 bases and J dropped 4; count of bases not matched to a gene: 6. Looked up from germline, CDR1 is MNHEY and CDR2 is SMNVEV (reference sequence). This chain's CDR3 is CASSSTGSYEQYF. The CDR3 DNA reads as TGTGCCAGCAGCTCGACAGGGAGTTACGAGCAGTACTTC.

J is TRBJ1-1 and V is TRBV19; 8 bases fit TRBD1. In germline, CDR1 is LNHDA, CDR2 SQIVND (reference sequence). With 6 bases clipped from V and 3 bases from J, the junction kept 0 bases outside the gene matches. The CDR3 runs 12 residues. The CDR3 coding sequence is TGTGCCAGTAGGACAGGGGACACTGAAGCTTTCTTT. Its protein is CASRTGDTEAFF.

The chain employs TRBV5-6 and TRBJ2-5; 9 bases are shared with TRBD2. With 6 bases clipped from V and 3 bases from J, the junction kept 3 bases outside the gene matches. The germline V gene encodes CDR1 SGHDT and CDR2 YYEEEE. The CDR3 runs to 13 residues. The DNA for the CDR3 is TGTGCCAGCAAAGGGACTAGCAAAGAGACCCAGTACTTC. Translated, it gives CASKGTSKETQYF.

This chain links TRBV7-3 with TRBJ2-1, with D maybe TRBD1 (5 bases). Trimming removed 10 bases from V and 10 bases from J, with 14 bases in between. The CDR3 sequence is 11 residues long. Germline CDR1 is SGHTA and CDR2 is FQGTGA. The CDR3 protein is CATLRAGEQFF. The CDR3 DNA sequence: TGTGCCACCCTCAGGGCTGGCGAGCAGTTCTTC.

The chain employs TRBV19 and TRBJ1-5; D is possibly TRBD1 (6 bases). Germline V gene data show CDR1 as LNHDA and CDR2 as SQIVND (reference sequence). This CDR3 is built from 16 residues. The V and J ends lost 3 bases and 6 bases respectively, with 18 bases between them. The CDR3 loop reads CASSIQGRGDGQPQHF. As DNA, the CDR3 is TGTGCCAGTAGTATCCAGGGCAGGGGTGATGGTCAGCCCCAGCATTTT.

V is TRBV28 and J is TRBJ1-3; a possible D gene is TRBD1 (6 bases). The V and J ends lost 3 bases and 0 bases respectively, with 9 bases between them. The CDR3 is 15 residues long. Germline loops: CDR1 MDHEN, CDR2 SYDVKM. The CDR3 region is CASSLGGGSGNTIYF. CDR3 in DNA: TGTGCCAGCAGTTTGGGAGGGGGCTCTGGAAACACCATATATTTT.

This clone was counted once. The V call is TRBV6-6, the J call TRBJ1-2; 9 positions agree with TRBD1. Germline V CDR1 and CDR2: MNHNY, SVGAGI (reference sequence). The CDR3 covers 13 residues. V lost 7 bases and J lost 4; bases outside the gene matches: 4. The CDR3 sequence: CASTTGGGYGYTF. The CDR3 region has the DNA TGTGCCAGCACCACAGGGGGCGGCTATGGCTACACCTTC.

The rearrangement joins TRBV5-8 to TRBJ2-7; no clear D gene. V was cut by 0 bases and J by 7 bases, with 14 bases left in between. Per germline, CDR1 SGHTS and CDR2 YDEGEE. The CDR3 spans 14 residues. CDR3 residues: CASSLGFGLREQYF. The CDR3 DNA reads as TGTGCCAGCAGCTTGGGGTTTGGATTGCGGGAGCAGTACTTC.